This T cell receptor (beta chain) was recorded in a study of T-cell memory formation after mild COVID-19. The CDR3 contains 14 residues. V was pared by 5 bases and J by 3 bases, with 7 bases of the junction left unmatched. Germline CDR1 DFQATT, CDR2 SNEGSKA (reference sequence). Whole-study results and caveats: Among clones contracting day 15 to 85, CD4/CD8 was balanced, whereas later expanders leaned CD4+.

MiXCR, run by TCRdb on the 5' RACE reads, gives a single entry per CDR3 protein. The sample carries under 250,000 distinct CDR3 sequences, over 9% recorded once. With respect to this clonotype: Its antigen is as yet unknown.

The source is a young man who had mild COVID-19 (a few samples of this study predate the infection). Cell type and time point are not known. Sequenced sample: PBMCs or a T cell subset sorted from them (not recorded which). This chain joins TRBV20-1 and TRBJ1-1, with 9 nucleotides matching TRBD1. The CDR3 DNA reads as TGCAGTGCTTTACAGGGGGCGGCAGACACTGAAGCTTTCTTT. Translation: CSALQGAADTEAFF.